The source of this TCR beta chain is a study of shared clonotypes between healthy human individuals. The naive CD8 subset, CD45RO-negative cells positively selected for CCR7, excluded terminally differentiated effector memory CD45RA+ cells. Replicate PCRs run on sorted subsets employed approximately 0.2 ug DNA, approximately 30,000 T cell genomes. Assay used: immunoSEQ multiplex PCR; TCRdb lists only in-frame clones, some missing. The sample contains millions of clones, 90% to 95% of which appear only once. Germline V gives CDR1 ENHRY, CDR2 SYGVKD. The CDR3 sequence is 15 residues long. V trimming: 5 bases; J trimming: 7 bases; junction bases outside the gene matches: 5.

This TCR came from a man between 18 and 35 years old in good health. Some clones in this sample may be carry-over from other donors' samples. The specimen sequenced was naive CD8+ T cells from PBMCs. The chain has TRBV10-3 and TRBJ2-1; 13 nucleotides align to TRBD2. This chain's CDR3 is CAISPGLAGLNEQFF. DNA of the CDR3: TGTGCCATCAGTCCGGGACTAGCGGGATTAAATGAGCAGTTCTTC.